This T cell receptor (beta chain) was sequenced during a study of T cells in Graves' hyperthyroidism and ophthalmopathy. About the research overall: Peripheral blood was collected at initial diagnosis, before any treatment.

Germline lookup yields CDR1 SNHLY and CDR2 FYNNEI. This CDR3 has 14 amino acids. The V gene end was trimmed by 7 bases and the J gene end by 3 bases; junction bases not matched to a gene: 3. This clonotype was recorded many times. Hyperthyroidism in the patients, aged 18 to 65, was newly diagnosed and under 2 months in duration. TCR beta CDR3 regions were amplified from RNA. The HTBI set primed first-round TCR CDR3 RT-PCR. MiXCR, run by TCRdb on the multiplex PCR reads, gives a single entry per CDR3 protein. The sample holds under 700,000 distinct CDR3 sequences, 16% seen once. The receptor was derived from a woman aged 18 to 35 with Graves' hyperthyroidism. Sequencing was performed on blood. The chain uses TRBV2 and TRBJ2-3; the match to TRBD1 covers 11 bases. The CDR3 spells CASTGQGVTDTQYF. CDR3 bases: TGTGCCAGCACGGGACAGGGGGTAACAGATACGCAGTATTTT.